This is a list of T cell receptor beta chains from one sample in a study of CD8+CD57+ T cells in acquired aplastic anemia. TCRdb recomputed calls from the reads with MiXCR, one row per CDR3 protein. This table has roughly 300,000 distinct CDR3 sequences, 45% to 70% appearing once. The sequenced sample was sorted CD4+, CD8+, or CD8+CD57+ T cells (not recorded which) from PBMCs. The receptors stem from a human donor with severe aplastic anemia or a healthy control (not recorded which). Both conserved end residues are part of each CDR3. Each record gives: D gene, J gene, V gene, clone size, CDR3 protein, CDR3 DNA. D genes are given only for firm matches. Size tells how often a clone was seen (once, few, many) or the class of an expanded clone, and some rows leave it out.

D gene: TRBD1
J gene: TRBJ1-6
V gene: TRBV19
clone size: many
CDR3 protein: CASYGNRGPNSPLHF
CDR3 DNA: TGTGCCAGCTACGGCAACAGGGGACCTAATTCACCCCTCCACTTT

D gene: -
J gene: TRBJ1-6
V gene: TRBV9
clone size: -
CDR3 protein: CASSDPSRDSPLHF
CDR3 DNA: TGTGCCAGCAGTGACCCCTCCAGAGATTCACCCCTCCACTTT

D gene: -
J gene: TRBJ2-6
V gene: TRBV29-1
clone size: many
CDR3 protein: CSVAHKAGANVLTF
CDR3 DNA: TGCAGCGTTGCGCACAAGGCGGGGGCCAACGTCCTGACTTTC

D gene: TRBD2
J gene: TRBJ2-7
V gene: TRBV29-1
clone size: few
CDR3 protein: CSVVAGAFTYEQYF
CDR3 DNA: TGCAGCGTTGTAGCGGGAGCTTTCACCTACGAGCAGTACTTC

D gene: -
J gene: TRBJ1-5
V gene: TRBV19
clone size: -
CDR3 protein: CASTAGTRGDQPQHF
CDR3 DNA: TGTGCCAGTACGGCAGGGACCCGGGGAGATCAGCCCCAGCATTTT

D gene: -
J gene: TRBJ1-2
V gene: TRBV24-1
clone size: many
CDR3 protein: CATSDLWGGYTF
CDR3 DNA: TGTGCCACCAGTGATTTGTGGGGCGGCTACACCTTC

D gene: -
J gene: TRBJ2-7
V gene: TRBV24-1
clone size: -
CDR3 protein: CATSDRQDLPYEQYF
CDR3 DNA: TGCGCCACCAGTGATAGGCAGGATCTCCCCTACGAGCAGTACTTC

D gene: -
J gene: TRBJ2-5
V gene: TRBV15
clone size: few
CDR3 protein: CATSRRNRSLKETQYF
CDR3 DNA: TGTGCCACCAGCAGACGCAACAGGAGCCTAAAAGAGACCCAGTACTTC

D gene: TRBD2
J gene: TRBJ2-7
V gene: TRBV7-9
clone size: -
CDR3 protein: CASGTGGSYEQYF
CDR3 DNA: TGTGCCAGCGGTACGGGAGGCTCCTACGAGCAGTACTTC

D gene: TRBD1
J gene: TRBJ2-1
V gene: TRBV5-1
clone size: -
CDR3 protein: CASSSRDRGRDEQFF
CDR3 DNA: TGTGCCAGCAGCTCCCGGGACAGGGGGCGAGATGAGCAGTTCTTC

D gene: -
J gene: TRBJ1-2
V gene: TRBV7-9
clone size: -
CDR3 protein: CASSKMGHGVGYTF
CDR3 DNA: TGTGCCAGCAGCAAAATGGGACACGGCGTGGGCTACACCTTC

D gene: -
J gene: TRBJ2-7
V gene: TRBV19
clone size: -
CDR3 protein: CASNPSRDAYEQYF
CDR3 DNA: TGTGCCAGTAACCCGTCGAGAGATGCCTACGAGCAGTACTTC

D gene: -
J gene: TRBJ2-1
V gene: TRBV10-3
clone size: -
CDR3 protein: CAIKATGINEQFF
CDR3 DNA: TGTGCCATCAAGGCAACGGGAATTAATGAGCAGTTCTTC

D gene: TRBD1
J gene: TRBJ1-1
V gene: TRBV5-1
clone size: once
CDR3 protein: CASSTDRENTEALF
CDR3 DNA: TGCGCCAGCAGTACAGACAGGGAGAACACTGAAGCTCTCTTT

D gene: TRBD2
J gene: TRBJ2-3
V gene: TRBV20-1
clone size: -
CDR3 protein: CSGTSGTDTQYF
CDR3 DNA: TGCAGTGGGACTAGCGGGACAGATACGCAGTATTTT

D gene: -
J gene: TRBJ1-2
V gene: TRBV30
clone size: few
CDR3 protein: CAWSADIIRGGYTF
CDR3 DNA: TGTGCCTGGAGTGCGGACATTATAAGGGGTGGCTACACCTTC

D gene: TRBD2
J gene: TRBJ2-4
V gene: TRBV10-3
clone size: -
CDR3 protein: CAISGTSGRSNIQYF
CDR3 DNA: TGTGCCATCAGTGGGACTAGCGGGAGGTCGAACATTCAGTACTTC

D gene: -
J gene: TRBJ2-2
V gene: TRBV5-1
clone size: many
CDR3 protein: CASSSGVLGTAGELFF
CDR3 DNA: TGCGCCAGCAGCTCTGGGGTCCTAGGGACGGCCGGGGAGCTGTTTTTT

D gene: -
J gene: TRBJ1-1
V gene: TRBV20-1
clone size: -
CDR3 protein: CSARWEQEMGEAFF
CDR3 DNA: TGCAGTGCTAGATGGGAGCAAGAGATGGGTGAAGCTTTCTTT

D gene: TRBD2
J gene: TRBJ2-1
V gene: TRBV15
clone size: -
CDR3 protein: CATSRGRGGRDNEQFF
CDR3 DNA: TGTGCCACCAGCAGAGGGCGGGGGGGTAGGGACAATGAGCAGTTCTTC

D gene: -
J gene: TRBJ1-1
V gene: TRBV2
clone size: -
CDR3 protein: CASSEQTGRNTEAFF
CDR3 DNA: TGTGCCAGCAGTGAACAAACAGGGAGGAACACTGAAGCTTTCTTT

D gene: -
J gene: TRBJ2-7
V gene: TRBV20-1
clone size: -
CDR3 protein: CSARDQRYEQYF
CDR3 DNA: TGCAGTGCTAGAGACCAGAGGTACGAGCAGTACTTC

D gene: TRBD2
J gene: TRBJ2-3
V gene: TRBV20-1
clone size: -
CDR3 protein: CSSLAGEVDTQYF
CDR3 DNA: TGCAGTAGTCTAGCGGGGGAAGTAGATACGCAGTATTTT

D gene: -
J gene: TRBJ1-5
V gene: TRBV7-2
clone size: -
CDR3 protein: CASSPEDGSNQPQHF
CDR3 DNA: TGTGCCAGCAGCCCAGAAGACGGAAGCAATCAGCCCCAGCATTTT

D gene: -
J gene: TRBJ1-2
V gene: TRBV20-1
clone size: -
CDR3 protein: CSARVAGSNYGYTF
CDR3 DNA: TGCAGTGCTAGAGTGGCAGGGTCCAACTATGGCTACACCTTC

D gene: TRBD1
J gene: TRBJ2-7
V gene: TRBV9
clone size: -
CDR3 protein: CASSVQGAGSYEQYF
CDR3 DNA: TGTGCCAGCAGCGTACAGGGGGCCGGCTCCTACGAGCAGTACTTC

D gene: -
J gene: TRBJ1-1
V gene: TRBV18
clone size: -
CDR3 protein: CASSPQRVDTGNTDAFF
CDR3 DNA: TGTGCCAGCTCACCACAGAGGGTTGACACTGGAAACACTGATGCTTTCTTT

D gene: -
J gene: TRBJ2-1
V gene: TRBV2
clone size: many
CDR3 protein: CASSSRAIRPYNEQFF
CDR3 DNA: TGTGCCAGCAGTTCCCGGGCCATACGTCCATACAATGAGCAGTTCTTC

D gene: TRBD1
J gene: TRBJ2-7
V gene: TRBV7-7
clone size: -
CDR3 protein: CASSPRDRSYEQYF
CDR3 DNA: TGTGCTAGCAGCCCCCGGGACAGGAGCTACGAGCAGTACTTC

D gene: TRBD1
J gene: TRBJ1-2
V gene: TRBV10-3
clone size: many
CDR3 protein: CAISEVNQGADGYTF
CDR3 DNA: TGTGCCATCAGTGAAGTTAATCAGGGGGCAGATGGCTACACCTTC

D gene: -
J gene: TRBJ1-4
V gene: TRBV5-1
clone size: -
CDR3 protein: CASSPSAKSTNEKLFF
CDR3 DNA: TGTGCCAGCTCACCGAGTGCCAAATCAACTAATGAAAAACTGTTTTTT

D gene: -
J gene: TRBJ2-6
V gene: TRBV6-5
clone size: many
CDR3 protein: CASRTPGANVLTF
CDR3 DNA: TGTGCCAGCAGAACCCCTGGGGCCAACGTCCTGACTTTC

D gene: TRBD2
J gene: TRBJ2-3
V gene: TRBV7-2
clone size: -
CDR3 protein: CASSPRTSGGFRTDTQYF
CDR3 DNA: TGTGCCAGCAGCCCCCGGACTAGCGGGGGGTTTCGCACAGATACGCAGTATTTT

D gene: TRBD1
J gene: TRBJ1-5
V gene: TRBV7-3
clone size: -
CDR3 protein: CASSGGTGGNQPQHF
CDR3 DNA: TGTGCCAGCAGCGGGGGGACAGGGGGAAATCAGCCCCAGCATTTT

D gene: -
J gene: TRBJ1-6
V gene: TRBV2
clone size: -
CDR3 protein: CASSEGNSPLHF
CDR3 DNA: TGTGCCAGCAGTGAAGGAAATTCACCCCTCCACTTT